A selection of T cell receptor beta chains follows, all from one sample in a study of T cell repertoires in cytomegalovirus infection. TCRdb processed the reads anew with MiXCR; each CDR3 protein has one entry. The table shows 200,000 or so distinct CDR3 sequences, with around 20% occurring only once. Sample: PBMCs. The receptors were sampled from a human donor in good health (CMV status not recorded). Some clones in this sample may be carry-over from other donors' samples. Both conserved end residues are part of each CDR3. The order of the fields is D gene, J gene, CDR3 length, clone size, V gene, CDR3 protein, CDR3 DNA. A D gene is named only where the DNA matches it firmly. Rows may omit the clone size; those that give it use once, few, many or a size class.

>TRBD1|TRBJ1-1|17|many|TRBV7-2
CASSLGGQGRRNTEAFF
TGTGCCAGCAGCTTAGGAGGACAGGGACGGAGGAACACTGAAGCTTTCTTT
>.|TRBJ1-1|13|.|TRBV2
CASRKQGSTEAFF
TGTGCCAGCAGAAAACAGGGAAGTACTGAAGCTTTCTTT
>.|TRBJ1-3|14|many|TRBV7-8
CASSQTASGNTIYF
TGTGCCAGCAGCCAGACAGCTTCTGGAAACACCATATATTTT
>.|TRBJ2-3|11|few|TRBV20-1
CSAVGELGGYF
TGCAGTGCCGTGGGGGAGCTGGGAGGGTATTTT
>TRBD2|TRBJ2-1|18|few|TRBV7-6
CASSLGGLGLATHNEQFF
TGTGCCAGCAGCTTAGGGGGGTTGGGACTAGCTACCCACAATGAGCAGTTCTTC
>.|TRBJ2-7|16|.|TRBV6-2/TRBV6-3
CASSYSSKGPPYEQYF
TGTGCCAGCAGTTACTCGTCAAAGGGGCCCCCCTACGAGCAGTACTTC
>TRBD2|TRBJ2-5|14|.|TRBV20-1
CSARDLPSGETQYF
TGCAGTGCTAGAGATCTTCCTAGCGGAGAGACCCAGTACTTC
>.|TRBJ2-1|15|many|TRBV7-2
CASGEDRGSYNEQFF
TGTGCCAGCGGGGAGGACCGGGGGTCCTACAATGAGCAGTTCTTC
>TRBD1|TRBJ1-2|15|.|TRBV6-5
CASSYRTGRDYGYTF
TGTGCCAGCAGTTACCGGACAGGGCGAGACTATGGCTACACCTTC
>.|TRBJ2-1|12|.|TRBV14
CASSQQGGRQFF
TGTGCCAGCAGCCAACAAGGAGGACGGCAGTTCTTC
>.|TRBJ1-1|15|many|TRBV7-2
CASSLLPVGGTEAFF
TGTGCCAGCAGCTTATTACCCGTGGGGGGCACTGAAGCTTTCTTT
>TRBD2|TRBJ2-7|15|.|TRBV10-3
CAISESSGNPYEQYF
TGTGCCATCAGTGAGTCTAGCGGGAACCCCTACGAGCAGTACTTC
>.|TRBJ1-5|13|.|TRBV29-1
CSTLRPENQPQHF
TGCAGCACACTCCGTCCAGAAAATCAGCCCCAGCATTTT
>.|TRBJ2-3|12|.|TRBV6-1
CASSDGWDTQYF
TGTGCCAGCAGTGACGGGTGGGATACGCAGTATTTT
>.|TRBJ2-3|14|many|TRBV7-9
CASSLDIVADTQYF
TGTGCCAGCAGCTTAGATATTGTGGCAGATACGCAGTATTTT
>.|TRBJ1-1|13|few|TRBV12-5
CASAADPSGTPFF
TGTGCTAGTGCCGCGGACCCCTCGGGTACTCCTTTCTTT
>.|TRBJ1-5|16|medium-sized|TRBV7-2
CASSSGVGRLGEPQHF
TGTGCCAGCAGCTCGGGTGTAGGCCGGCTAGGGGAGCCCCAGCATTTT
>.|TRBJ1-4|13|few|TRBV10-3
CATMGTESEKLFF
TGTGCCACAATGGGAACGGAGAGTGAAAAACTGTTTTTT
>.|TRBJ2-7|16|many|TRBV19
CASSRGLPLDTYEQYF
TGTGCCAGTAGCCGTGGACTCCCCCTTGATACCTACGAGCAGTACTTC
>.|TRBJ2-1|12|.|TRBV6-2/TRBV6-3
CASSSPKNEQFF
TGTGCCAGCAGTAGTCCCAAAAATGAGCAGTTCTTC
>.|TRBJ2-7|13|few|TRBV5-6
CASSLVLGNEQYF
TGTGCCAGCAGCTTGGTGTTAGGGAACGAGCAGTACTTC
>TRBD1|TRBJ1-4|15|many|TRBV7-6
CASSTGTATNEKLFF
TGTGCCAGCAGCACCGGGACAGCAACTAATGAAAAACTGTTTTTT
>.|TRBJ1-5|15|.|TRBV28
CASRKYRDSNQPQHF
TGTGCCAGCAGGAAATACCGGGACAGCAATCAGCCCCAGCATTTT
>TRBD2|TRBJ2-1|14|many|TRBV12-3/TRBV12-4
CASTPGLAYNEQFF
TGTGCCAGCACCCCCGGACTAGCGTACAATGAGCAGTTCTTC
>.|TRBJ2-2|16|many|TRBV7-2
CASSLVAPSNTGELFF
TGTGCCAGCAGCTTAGTGGCACCTTCGAACACCGGGGAGCTGTTTTTT
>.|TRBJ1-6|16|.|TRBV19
CASSRWEGSYNSPLHF
TGTGCCAGTAGCAGATGGGAGGGCTCCTATAATTCACCCCTCCACTTT
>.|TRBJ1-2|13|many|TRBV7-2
CASSFDTGYGYTF
TGTGCCAGCAGCTTTGACACAGGCTATGGCTACACCTTC
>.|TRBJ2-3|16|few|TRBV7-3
CASSLSPASRTDTQYF
TGTGCCAGCAGCTTGAGCCCGGCTAGCAGAACAGATACGCAGTATTTT
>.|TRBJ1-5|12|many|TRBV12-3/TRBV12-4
CASSLPNQPQHF
TGTGCCAGCAGTTTGCCCAATCAGCCCCAGCATTTT
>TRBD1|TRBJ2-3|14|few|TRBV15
CATSMAGGTDTQYF
TGTGCCACCAGCATGGCAGGGGGAACAGATACGCAGTATTTT
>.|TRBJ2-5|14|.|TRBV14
CASSQVEGRETQYF
TGTGCCAGCAGCCAAGTCGAGGGAAGGGAGACCCAGTACTTC
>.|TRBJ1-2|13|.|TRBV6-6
CAMGSPLGSGYTF
TGTGCCATGGGGAGTCCCCTAGGTAGTGGCTACACCTTC
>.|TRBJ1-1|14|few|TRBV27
CASTGVGANTEAFF
TGTGCCAGCACCGGAGTTGGGGCGAACACTGAAGCTTTCTTT
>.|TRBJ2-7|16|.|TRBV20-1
CSARYSGAPLLNEQYF
TGCAGTGCTAGATATTCGGGAGCCCCTTTGTTGAACGAGCAGTACTTC
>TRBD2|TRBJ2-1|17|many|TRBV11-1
CASSSQKTLAGYNEQFF
TGTGCCAGCAGCTCCCAAAAAACACTAGCGGGTTACAATGAGCAGTTCTTC
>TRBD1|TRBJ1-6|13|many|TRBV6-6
CASSGQGGSPLHF
TGTGCCAGCAGCGGACAGGGAGGGTCACCCCTCCACTTT
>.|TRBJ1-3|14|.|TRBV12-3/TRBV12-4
CASTLGGSGNTIYF
TGTGCCAGCACCCTTGGGGGGTCTGGAAACACCATATATTTT
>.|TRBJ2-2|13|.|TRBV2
CASSVENTGELFF
TGTGCCAGCAGTGTCGAGAACACCGGGGAGCTGTTTTTT
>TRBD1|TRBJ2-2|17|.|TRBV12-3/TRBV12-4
CTSSLALQGANTGELFF
TGTACCAGCAGTTTAGCCTTACAGGGGGCTAATACCGGGGAGCTGTTTTTT
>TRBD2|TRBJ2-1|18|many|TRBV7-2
CASSLASRLAGGPGEQFF
TGTGCCAGCAGCTTAGCGTCCCGACTAGCGGGAGGGCCAGGAGAGCAGTTCTTC
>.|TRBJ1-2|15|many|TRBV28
CASSLVAGDGYGYTF
TGTGCCAGCAGTTTAGTGGCGGGGGACGGCTATGGCTACACCTTC
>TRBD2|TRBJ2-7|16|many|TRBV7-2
CASSSGLAGGPREQYF
TGTGCCAGCAGCTCGGGACTAGCGGGAGGGCCGAGGGAGCAGTACTTC
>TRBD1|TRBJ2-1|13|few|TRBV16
CASSPGTVNEQFF
TGTGCCAGCAGCCCAGGGACAGTTAATGAGCAGTTCTTC
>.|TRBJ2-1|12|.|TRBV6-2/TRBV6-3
CASSHNPAEQFF
TGTGCCAGCAGCCACAATCCTGCAGAGCAGTTCTTC
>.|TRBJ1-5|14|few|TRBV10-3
CAISEPGREQPQHF
TGTGCCATCAGTGAGCCGGGACGTGAGCAGCCCCAGCATTTT